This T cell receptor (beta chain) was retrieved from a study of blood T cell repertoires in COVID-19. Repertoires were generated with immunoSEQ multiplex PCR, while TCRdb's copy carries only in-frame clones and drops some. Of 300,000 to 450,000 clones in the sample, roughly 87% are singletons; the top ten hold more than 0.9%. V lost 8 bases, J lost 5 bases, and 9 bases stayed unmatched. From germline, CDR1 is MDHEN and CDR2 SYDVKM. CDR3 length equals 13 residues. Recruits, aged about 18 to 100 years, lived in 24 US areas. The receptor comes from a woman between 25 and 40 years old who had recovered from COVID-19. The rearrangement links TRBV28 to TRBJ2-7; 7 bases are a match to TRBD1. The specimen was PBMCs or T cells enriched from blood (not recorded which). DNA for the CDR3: TGTGCCAGCTCCTCCCAGACAGGGAACGAGCAGTACTTC. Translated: CASSSQTGNEQYF. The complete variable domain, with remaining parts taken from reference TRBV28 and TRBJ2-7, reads DVKVTQSSRYLVKRTGEKVFLECVQDMDHENMFWYRQDPGLGLRLIYFSYDVKMKEKGDIPEGYSVSREKKERFSLILESASTNQTSMYLCASSSQTGNEQYFGPGTRLTVT.